This TCR beta chain was identified in a study of shared clonotypes between healthy human individuals. The CDR3 covers 12 residues. Authors' data handling: Junction-only immunoSEQ sequences carried no quality scores, so filtering differed. The assay was immunoSEQ multiplex PCR, and TCRdb's table has in-frame clones only and misses some. V and J calls and clone size are copied from that table; D and trimming were computed from the DNA. Of 2 million to 2.5 million clones in the sample, about 90% were seen once. The source of this sequence is a young man in good health. Some clones in this sample may be carry-over from other donors' samples. The V call is TRBV21-1, the J call TRBJ2-7; the table's D gene call, TRBD1, was not cross checked with the DNA. TRBV21-1 is described as a pseudogene. The source material was naive CD4+ T cells from PBMCs. This sample's subset: CD45RA+ positively selected. The DNA of the CDR3 is TGTGCCAGCAGAAATCAGTTCGACGAGCAGTACTTC. This gives the protein CASRNQFDEQYF.